Following are 2 T cell receptor beta chains from one sample sequenced in a study of shared clonotypes between healthy human individuals. The data were produced by immunoSEQ multiplex PCR, yet TCRdb's version contains in-frame clones alone and is incomplete. Among roughly 890,000 clones listed, roughly 92% were seen once. Naive CD8 cells were CD45RO-negative, positively selected for CCR7, excluding terminally differentiated effector memory CD45RA+ cells. Sequencing was performed on naive CD8+ T cells sorted from blood. The receptors derive from a man aged 25 to 40 in good health.

This clone was detected a few times. This chain uses TRBV4-1 with TRBJ2-1; TRBD1 aligns across 7 bases. This CDR3 contains 16 residues. The V gene end was trimmed by 4 bases and the J gene end by 4 bases; junction bases not matched to a gene: 10. Germline CDR1 reads MGHRA; CDR2 reads YSYEKL. CDR3 coding DNA: TGCGCCAGCAGCCCCGTAGGGGGACAGCGATACAATGAGCAGTTCTTC. Residues: CASSPVGGQRYNEQFF.

The CDR3, as DNA: TGTGCCAGCAGCTTAGTTCTAGCGGGAGTTCTGTACGAGCAGTACTTC. It encodes CASSLVLAGVLYEQYF. The gene calls are TRBV11-2 and TRBJ2-7; 10 bases line up with TRBD2. The CDR3 sequence is 16 residues long. Germline V gene lookup returns CDR1 SGHAT and CDR2 FQNNGV. V was pared by 1 base and J by 4 bases, with 7 bases of the junction left unmatched.